One sample yielded the 30 T cell receptor beta chains listed below, sequenced in a study of blood T cells in healthy people across ages. A second PCR of roughly 7 to 11 cycles used a sample-barcoded 5' primer and a J-beta primer mix. MiXCR, applied by TCRdb to the 5' RACE reads, yields one record per CDR3 protein. The sample gives 700,000 to 850,000 distinct CDR3 sequences, 36% of which show up once; 10% to 15% is in the top ten. The sequenced material came from blood. These receptors were collected from a man between 18 and 29 years old in good health.

This rearrangement joins TRBV10-3 to TRBJ2-5; 9 bases are a match to TRBD1. The assigned J gene may be wrong: the sequence end matches TRBJ2-7 better. The CDR3 loop spans 16 amino acids. Germline loops: CDR1 ENHRY, CDR2 SYGVKD. CDR3 sequence (DNA): TGTGCCATCAGTGAGTCCGCCCCGGGACAGGGACACGAGCAGTACTTC. Encoded protein: CAISESAPGQGHEQYF.

V gene TRBV7-2 combines with J gene TRBJ2-7; no reliable D call. This CDR3 has 15 amino acids. Trimming took off 0 bases at V and 2 bases at J, with 11 bases between the two ends. In germline, CDR1 is SGHTA, CDR2 FQGNSA. CDR3 region: CASSLARRFTYEQYF. As DNA, the CDR3 is TGTGCCAGCAGCTTAGCGCGACGGTTTACCTACGAGCAGTACTTC.

The chain is built from TRBV7-9 and TRBJ1-2; no definite D call. CDR3 length: 13 amino acids. Trimming took off 5 bases at V and 6 bases at J, with 13 bases between the two ends. Germline V gene lookup returns CDR1 SEHNR and CDR2 FQNEAQ (reference sequence). The CDR3 DNA is TGTGCCAGCAGCCCCCGGGTGTACCATGGCTACACCTTC. Protein sequence: CASSPRVYHGYTF.

The genes are TRBV7-2 and TRBJ2-3; TRBD1 matches 10 bases. J gave up 6 bases and V 1 base, and 4 bases lay outside the gene matches. Germline-derived CDR1 and CDR2 are SGHTA and FQGNSA. The CDR3 length is 15 residues. The CDR3 DNA reads TGTGCCAGCAGCTTAGTAGGACAGGGGGGGGATACGCAGTATTTT. Residues: CASSLVGQGGDTQYF.

This sequence joins TRBV20-1 and TRBJ1-1; maybe TRBD1 (5 bases). CDR3 length equals 14 residues. Germline V gene sequence: CDR1 DFQATT, CDR2 SNEGSKA (reference sequence). Trimming took off 3 bases at V and 0 bases at J, with 11 bases between the two ends. DNA of the CDR3: TGCAGTGCTAGTGAGCCAGGGATGAACACTGAAGCTTTCTTT. Its protein product is CSASEPGMNTEAFF.

The chain joins TRBV9 to TRBJ2-7; D is unclear. CDR1 and CDR2 (germline): SGDLS, YYNGEE. The V end was cut by 0 bases, the J end by 0 bases, with 7 bases between. The CDR3 loop spans 14 amino acids. CDR3 residues: CASSVESGSYEQYF. CDR3 bases: TGTGCCAGCAGCGTAGAATCGGGCTCCTACGAGCAGTACTTC.

In this sample, this clonotype turned up a few times. This chain links TRBV20-1 with TRBJ2-5; 14 bases are a match to TRBD2. Germline-derived CDR1 and CDR2 are DFQATT and SNEGSKA (reference sequence). Germline trimming cut 3 bases from V and 2 bases from J; bases unmatched to any gene: 8. This CDR3 has 17 residues. CDR3 protein: CSASFPTSGGEQETQYF. In DNA, the CDR3 is TGCAGTGCTAGCTTCCCGACTAGCGGGGGGGAACAAGAGACCCAGTACTTC.

Note on this clonotype: A single base separates this from a much larger clone, so it may be a read error. V usage is TRBV12-3 or TRBV12-4 and J usage is TRBJ2-5; possibly TRBD1 for D (7 bases). There are 15 residues in the CDR3. V gave up 8 bases and J gave up 11 bases, with 27 bases separating them. CDR3: CASGNRDSGLNEQYF. CDR3 DNA sequence: TGTGCCAGCGGCAACCGGGACAGCGGGTTAAATGAGCAGTACTTC.

Ten or more counts support this clonotype. This chain joins TRBV20-1 and TRBJ2-1, with a weak D call TRBD1 (7 bases). The CDR3 covers 14 residues. The V end lost 6 bases, the J end lost 4 bases, and 16 bases lay between the germline ends. Germline V gene sequence: CDR1 DFQATT, CDR2 SNEGSKA (reference sequence). Written as DNA, the CDR3 is TGCAGTGCCGCGGGACAGCTGATTTACAATGAGCAGTTCTTC. Amino acid sequence: CSAAGQLIYNEQFF.

The chain links TRBV7-6 to TRBJ2-3, with 7 bases lining up with TRBD2. Trimming removed 5 bases from V and 5 bases from J; junction bases left unmatched: 13. The germline gives CDR1 SGHVS, CDR2 FNYEAQ. There are 16 residues in the CDR3. The DNA of the CDR3 is TGTGCCAGCAGCGAAGAGGGTGGCGGGGGATTAGATACGCAGTATTTT. Its translation is CASSEEGGGGLDTQYF.

V usage is TRBV7-2 and J usage is TRBJ2-1, with 9 bases aligning to TRBD2. CDR3 length: 16 residues. Germline V gene sequence: CDR1 SGHTA, CDR2 FQGNSA. Trimming took 5 bases from V and 1 from J; bases not matched to a gene: 6. This chain's CDR3 is CASSRSGGLSYNEQFF. Here the CDR3 DNA reads TGTGCCAGCAGCCGTAGCGGGGGACTTTCCTACAATGAGCAGTTCTTC.

The chain carries TRBV20-1 and TRBJ2-3; no firm D call. Germline V gene lookup returns CDR1 DFQATT and CDR2 SNEGSKA (reference sequence). Trimming removed 0 bases at V and 1 base at J, with 20 bases between. This CDR3 has 18 residues. CDR3 loop: CSARDSWAPPAGTDTQYF. DNA for the CDR3: TGCAGTGCTAGAGATTCGTGGGCCCCGCCGGCTGGCACAGATACGCAGTATTTT.

V and J are TRBV19 and TRBJ1-1; TRBD1 matches at 9 bases. CDR1 LNHDA and CDR2 SQIVND come from the germline V gene (reference sequence). The CDR3 has 15 residues. With V trimmed by 1 base and J by 5 bases, 5 bases remained unmatched. The CDR3 DNA follows: TGTGCCAGTAGTATAGGTCCGACAGGGGGGACTGAAGCTTTCTTT. Protein sequence: CASSIGPTGGTEAFF.

This clonotype was counted once. A much larger clone lies a single base off, so this may be a read error. V is TRBV20-1 and J is TRBJ1-2, with TRBD1 matching 7 bases. V lost 0 bases, J lost 12 bases, and 10 bases stayed unmatched. The CDR3 spans 13 residues. The germline V gene encodes CDR1 DFQATT and CDR2 SNEGSKA (reference sequence). The CDR3 DNA sequence: TGCAGTGCTAGAGATTGGTCCGGAGGGGGCCACACCTTC. Amino acids: CSARDWSGGGHTF.

The V gene is TRBV11-2, the J gene TRBJ2-1; 7 bases map to TRBD2. Trimming removed 6 bases from V and 8 bases from J; junction bases left unmatched: 10. The CDR3 covers 14 residues. CDR1 and CDR2 from the germline V gene are SGHAT and FQNNGV. The CDR3 nucleotides are TGTGCCAGCAGTCATGGACTAGTGGGACATGAGCAGTTCTTC. It yields the protein CASSHGLVGHEQFF.

Only one count was recorded for this clonotype. A much larger clone lies a single base off, so this may be a read error. The V gene is TRBV5-1, the J gene TRBJ2-3; D is uncertain. CDR1 is SGHRS and CDR2 is YFSETQ in the germline V gene. V was shortened by 4 bases and J by 2 bases, with 8 bases between the two germline ends. This CDR3 is 13 amino acids long. The CDR3, as DNA: TGCGCCAGCAGCGATATCAACACAGATACGCAGTATTTT. This sequence encodes CASSDINTDTQYF.

The CDR3 DNA reads TGTGCCAGCAGCCAAGGCGAGCAGTACTTC. The encoded protein is CASSQGEQYF. The V call is TRBV14, the J call TRBJ2-7; D unresolved. Per the germline V gene, CDR1 is SGHDN and CDR2 is FVKESK. This CDR3 region has 10 residues. With 1 base removed from V and 6 bases from J, the gap between germline ends came to 1 base.

V and J are TRBV6-2 or TRBV6-3 and TRBJ1-2, with D possibly being TRBD1 (5 bases). V lost 5 bases to trimming and J lost 4 bases, with 11 bases between them. The CDR3 is 13 amino acids. Germline V CDR1 and CDR2: MNHEY, SVGEGT. The CDR3 here is CASSTGTVYGYTF. In DNA form, the CDR3 reads TGTGCCAGCAGTACCGGGACTGTCTATGGCTACACCTTC.

The chain carries TRBV5-1 and TRBJ2-3; TRBD2 matches 8 bases. The germline gives CDR1 SGHRS, CDR2 YFSETQ. The CDR3 contains 14 residues. Trimming took 4 bases from V and 4 from J; bases not matched to a gene: 5. This CDR3 is CASSRWRGADTQYF. Here the CDR3 DNA reads TGCGCCAGCAGCCGTTGGCGGGGGGCAGATACGCAGTATTTT.

This sequence joins TRBV10-3 and TRBJ2-5, with D maybe TRBD2 (6 bases). V was clipped by 5 bases and J by 9 bases, with 16 bases between them. Germline assignment: CDR1 ENHRY and CDR2 SYGVKD. The CDR3 has 13 residues. The CDR3 nucleotides read TGTGCCATCAGTACGGGGTTGGGGGAGGCCCAGTACTTC. Translated, it gives CAISTGLGEAQYF.

This chain uses TRBV4-3 with TRBJ2-2, with 8 bases matching TRBD2. The junction had 10 bases not matched to a gene; V was cut back by 0 bases and J by 4 bases. Germline V gene sequence: CDR1 LGHNA, CDR2 YSLEER. The CDR3 runs to 18 residues. CDR3 in amino acids: CASSQEGGGPSRTGELFF. CDR3 bases: TGCGCCAGCAGCCAAGAAGGCGGGGGGCCGTCGCGCACCGGGGAGCTGTTTTTT.

Of note for this clonotype: A much more abundant neighbour one base away suggests this may be a read error. The CDR3 bases are TGCAGCGTCATGCCCCCTCGCTACACCTTC. It is translated as CSVMPPRYTF. This chain joins TRBV29-1 and TRBJ1-2, with D uncertain. The CDR3 is made up of 10 amino acids. Trimming shortened V by 6 bases and J by 9 bases, and 11 bases separated the two germline ends. In germline, CDR1 is SQVTM, CDR2 ANQGSEA.

The chain is built from TRBV6-1 and TRBJ2-5; TRBD2 might be the D (6 bases). CDR3 length: 14 amino acids. CDR1 MNHNS and CDR2 SASEGT come from the germline V gene. Trimming left V 8 bases short and J 11 bases short, with 24 bases between. The CDR3 here is CASGPRDSDNEQYF. The CDR3 DNA sequence: TGTGCCAGCGGCCCCCGGGACTCAGACAATGAGCAGTACTTC.

CDR3 region: CASAQDRLRGYTF. The CDR3 DNA reads as TGTGCCAGCGCACAGGACAGGCTTCGTGGCTACACCTTC. The chain links TRBV7-2 to TRBJ1-2, with TRBD1 matching over 7 bases. With V trimmed by 8 bases and J by 7 bases, 10 bases remained unmatched. The CDR3 has 13 amino acids. From germline, CDR1 is SGHTA and CDR2 FQGNSA. Looking up the rest from reference TRBV7-2 and TRBJ1-2 gives the full variable domain: GAGVSQSPSNKVTEKGKDVELRCDPISGHTALYWYRQSLGQGLEFLIYFQGNSAPDKSGLPSDRFSAERTGGSVSTLTIQRTQQEDSAVYLCASAQDRLRGYTFGSGTRLTVV.

This clonotype has more than one count but fewer than ten. V usage is TRBV11-2 and J usage is TRBJ2-1; the D is unclear. Germline CDR1 SGHAT, CDR2 FQNNGV. The CDR3 spans 11 residues. Trimming removed 3 bases from V and 5 bases from J, with 2 bases in between. CDR3 amino acids: CASSFHNEQFF. DNA for the CDR3: TGTGCCAGCAGCTTCCACAATGAGCAGTTCTTC.

The sample holds many counts of this clonotype. CDR3 loop: CASSLTYDRGRGYTF. The CDR3 DNA is TGCGCCAGCAGCTTAACCTATGACAGGGGGCGAGGCTACACCTTC. The chain links TRBV5-1 to TRBJ1-2, with 10 bases aligning to TRBD1. The CDR3 runs 15 residues. Germline V lookup: CDR1 SGHRS, CDR2 YFSETQ. The ends lost 2 bases at V and 8 bases at J; junction bases unmatched: 9. Based on the CDR3 plus reference TRBV5-1 and TRBJ1-2, the full variable domain is KAGVTQTPRYLIKTRGQQVTLSCSPISGHRSVSWYQQTPGQGLQFLFEYFSETQRNKGNFPGRFSGRQFSNSRSEMNVSTLELGDSALYLCASSLTYDRGRGYTFGSGTRLTVV.

As regards this clonotype: This could be a read error, since a much larger clone is one nucleotide away. J is TRBJ2-5 and V is TRBV20-1; 10 bases match TRBD2. Germline values: CDR1 DFQATT, CDR2 SNEGSKA (reference sequence). The CDR3 runs 17 residues. Trimming removed 5 bases from V and 11 bases from J; junction bases left unmatched: 23. The CDR3 sequence: CSAPSGAGLANYNEQYF. CDR3 DNA: TGCAGTGCTCCTAGTGGGGCGGGACTAGCGAACTACAATGAGCAGTACTTC.

The rearrangement joins TRBV6-1 to TRBJ2-7; D remains ambiguous. The CDR3 extends over 14 amino acids. V was shortened by 2 bases and J by 7 bases, with 15 bases between the two germline ends. Germline V lookup: CDR1 MNHNS, CDR2 SASEGT. The CDR3 nucleotides are TGTGCCAGCAGTGAAAGGGCATCCTACAATGAGCAGTACTTC. Amino acid sequence: CASSERASYNEQYF.

In its sample, this clonotype was seen many times. The gene calls are TRBV29-1 and TRBJ2-7; possibly TRBD1 for D (5 bases). With 6 bases removed from V and 5 bases from J, the gap between germline ends came to 20 bases. Germline lookup yields CDR1 SQVTM and CDR2 ANQGSEA. The CDR3 has 14 residues. This chain's CDR3 is CSVRTTAPMDEQYF. The CDR3 nucleotides read TGCAGCGTCCGTACGACAGCCCCTATGGACGAGCAGTACTTC.

This clonotype has a handful of counts. The genes are TRBV25-1 and TRBJ2-2; D is uncertain. The CDR3 contains 16 residues. With 3 bases removed from V and 0 bases from J, the gap between germline ends came to 11 bases. The germline V gene encodes CDR1 MGHDK and CDR2 SYGVNS. The CDR3 DNA reads TGTGCCAGCAGTGAGAAATCGTGGCCGAACACCGGGGAGCTGTTTTTT. This gives the protein CASSEKSWPNTGELFF. The whole variable domain, remainder taken from reference TRBV25-1 and TRBJ2-2, is EADIYQTPRYLVIGTGKKITLECSQTMGHDKMYWYQQDPGMELHLIHYSYGVNSTEKGDLSSESTVSRIRTEHFPLTLESARPSHTSQYLCASSEKSWPNTGELFFGEGSRLTVL.